A selection of T cell receptor beta chains follows, all from one sample in a study of memory CD4+ T cells and cytomegalovirus serostatus. Sequencing used immunoSEQ multiplex PCR; TCRdb keeps in-frame clones, though not all of them. The table records 80,000 or so clones, just under 80% of them present only once. Sequences were obtained from memory CD4+ T cells from blood. The receptors come from an adult in good health and CMV-seropositive. The CDR3 runs from the conserved cysteine through the conserved F or W. The D gene is left open where the match is weak.

>TRBJ1-5|TRBV6-5|NA
CASSYSSGSGNQPQHF
>TRBJ2-2|TRBV5-4|TRBD2
CASSLRTSGNTGELFF
>TRBJ1-5|TRBV5-6|NA
CASSRYLSQRSNQPQHF
>TRBJ1-6|TRBV27|NA
CASSSQGGYNSPLHF
>TRBJ2-7|TRBV5-4|NA
CASSHPDGYEQYF
>TRBJ1-1|TRBV7-2|NA
CASRLHPSMNTEAFF
>TRBJ2-2|TRBV2|NA
CASIRELAGELFF
>TRBJ1-1|TRBV29-1|NA
CSVYRANLYTEAFF
>TRBJ2-3|TRBV19|NA
CATEQGSTQYF
>TRBJ2-1|TRBV2|TRBD2
CATQGGANEQFF
>TRBJ2-4|TRBV10-3|NA
CAISDGRAKNIQYF
>TRBJ1-6|TRBV28|NA
CASSWGRGSNSPLHF
>TRBJ2-4|TRBV4-3|NA
CASSLSSAGQNIQYF
>TRBJ2-2|TRBV7-2|NA
CASWTQTSTGELFF
>TRBJ1-6|TRBV7-9|TRBD1
CASTSGTGDNSPLHF
>TRBJ2-1|TRBV5-1|NA
CASSPLRVSYNEQFF
>TRBJ2-2|TRBV6-1|NA
CASSSRNTGELFF
>TRBJ1-1|TRBV6-5|NA
CASSYSADTEAFF
>TRBJ1-1|TRBV6-5|NA
CASKPSPGRGIEAFF
>TRBJ2-5|TRBV11-3|NA
CASSFQSGSVETQYF
>TRBJ1-4|TRBV5-1|NA
CASSLGVGREKLFF
>TRBJ2-7|TRBV5-1|NA
CASSLGGEQYF
>TRBJ2-2|TRBV4-1|TRBD2
CASSSRTSGVTGELFF
>TRBJ2-2|TRBV11-2|NA
CASSFSTNTGELFF
>TRBJ2-1|TRBV2|TRBD2
CAIGTSGSGEQFF
>TRBJ1-5|TRBV7-8|NA
CASTKGRVRSNQPQHF
>TRBJ1-1|TRBV10-3|NA
CAISDRVRENTEAFF
>TRBJ2-3|TRBV28|NA
CASRVTAGTDTQYF
>TRBJ2-5|TRBV29-1|NA
CSVKGSPQETQYF
>TRBJ2-3|TRBV9|NA
CASSVDPVMDTQYF
>TRBJ1-5|TRBV2|NA
CASSEGRSSNQPQHF
>TRBJ1-2|TRBV7-9|NA
CASSIGGALRYGYTF
>TRBJ1-5|TRBV19|NA
CASRGRQLNQPQHF
>TRBJ2-3|TRBV7-9|NA
CASSFGGVSTDTQYF
>TRBJ1-1|TRBV2|NA
CASRYAGTEAFF
>TRBJ1-1|TRBV7-2|NA
CASSLARAYNTEAFF
>TRBJ2-5|TRBV28|TRBD2
CASSSGTSGLSETQYF
>TRBJ2-2|TRBV5-4|TRBD1
CASSWGDRVPGELFF
>TRBJ1-3|TRBV5-5|TRBD1
CASSQPMDRDSGNTIYF
>TRBJ1-1|TRBV11-3|NA
CASSRPQTHSILGTEAFF